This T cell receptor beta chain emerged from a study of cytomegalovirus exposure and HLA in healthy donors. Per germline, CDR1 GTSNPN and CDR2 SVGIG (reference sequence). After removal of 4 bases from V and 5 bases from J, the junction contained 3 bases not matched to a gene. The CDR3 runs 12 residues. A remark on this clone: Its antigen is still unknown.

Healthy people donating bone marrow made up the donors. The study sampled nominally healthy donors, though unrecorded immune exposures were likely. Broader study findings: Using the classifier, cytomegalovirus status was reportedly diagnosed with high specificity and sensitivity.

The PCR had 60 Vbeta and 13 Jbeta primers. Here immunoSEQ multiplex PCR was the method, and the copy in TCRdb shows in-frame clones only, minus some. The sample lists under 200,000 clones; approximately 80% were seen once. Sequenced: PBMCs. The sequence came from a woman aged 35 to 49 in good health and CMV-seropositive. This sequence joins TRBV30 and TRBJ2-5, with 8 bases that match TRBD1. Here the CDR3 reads CAWTHRGETQYF. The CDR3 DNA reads TGTGCCTGGACCCACAGGGGGGAGACCCAGTACTTC.